What follows are 24 T cell receptor beta chains derived from one specimen sequenced in a study of long-term antiretroviral therapy in people with HIV. Running of the v3.0 immunoSEQ assay took place at survey level. This table comes from immunoSEQ multiplex PCR, and its TCRdb copy is limited to in-frame clones, with some not included. The sample consists of 30,000 to 50,000 clones, roughly nine tenths of them appearing once. Here the sequenced sample was unsorted PBMCs, taken 1.2 years after starting antiretroviral therapy. The receptors derive from a woman aged 45 to 65 with HIV.

The V call is TRBV4-1, the J call TRBJ2-5; possibly TRBD1 for D (6 bases). Gene TRBJ2-7 matches the end of the DNA better, so the J call may be wrong. The CDR3 spans 14 residues. CDR1 is MGHRA and CDR2 is YSYEKL in the germline V gene. CDR3 protein: CASSLVTGNYEQYF. The DNA for the CDR3 is TGCGCCAGCAGCCTAGTGACAGGAAACTACGAGCAGTACTTC.

The chain recombines TRBV6-1 with TRBJ1-6; 7 bases are a match to TRBD1. Germline lookup yields CDR1 MNHNS and CDR2 SASEGT. The CDR3 is made up of 14 amino acids. Unmatched junction bases numbered 10, after V lost 7 bases and J lost 10 bases. The CDR3 DNA follows: TGTGCCAGCACCACCGGGACAGTGGGATCACCCCTCCACTTT. It is translated as CASTTGTVGSPLHF.

The rearrangement joins TRBV10-3 to TRBJ1-2, with a weak D call TRBD1 (6 bases). This CDR3 comprises 15 residues. Trimming removed 6 bases at V and 4 bases at J, with 18 bases between. Germline V gives CDR1 ENHRY, CDR2 SYGVKD. This chain's CDR3 is CAIRITSQGGYGYTF. The CDR3 DNA reads TGTGCCATCAGGATTACCTCACAGGGAGGCTATGGCTACACCTTC.

V usage is TRBV18 and J usage is TRBJ1-6, with 8 bases aligning to TRBD1. CDR3 length: 17 amino acids. With 1 base clipped from V and 4 bases from J, the junction kept 6 bases outside the gene matches. The germline V gene has CDR1 KGHSH and CDR2 LQKENI. CDR3 sequence reads: CASSPLAGGKYNSPLHF. The CDR3 bases are TGTGCCAGCTCACCACTAGCAGGGGGCAAATATAATTCACCCCTCCACTTT.

This clone was picked up a small number of times. The chain joins TRBV19 to TRBJ1-1, with D hard to call. The CDR3 length is 16 residues. Per the germline V gene, CDR1 is LNHDA and CDR2 is SQIVND (reference sequence). V lost 6 bases and J lost 0, with 17 bases in between. The CDR3 protein is CASSGGRASVNTEAFF. CDR3 DNA sequence: TGTGCCAGTAGCGGCGGCAGAGCATCGGTGAACACTGAAGCTTTCTTT.

The chain has TRBV30 and TRBJ2-7; 9 positions agree with TRBD1. The J segment lost 6 bases and the V segment lost 5 bases, leaving 5 bases of the junction unmatched. The CDR3 length is 12 residues. Germline V CDR1 and CDR2: GTSNPN, SVGIG (reference sequence). CDR3 bases: TGTGCCTGGTCAGGGACAGGGATCGAGCAGTACTTC. It specifies CAWSGTGIEQYF.

This clone was observed a single time. V gene TRBV5-4 combines with J gene TRBJ2-3, with D unclear. Germline loops: CDR1 SGHNT, CDR2 YYREEE (reference sequence). Trimming took 4 bases from V and 0 from J, leaving 3 bases between them. This CDR3 contains 12 residues. The CDR3: CASSRSTDTQYF. The CDR3 region has the DNA TGTGCCAGCAGCCGGAGCACAGATACGCAGTATTTT.

The chain uses TRBV2 and TRBJ2-4; 11 nucleotides line up with TRBD1. J lost 1 base, V lost 6 bases, and 2 bases had no gene match. CDR3 length: 15 residues. Looked up from germline, CDR1 is SNHLY and CDR2 is FYNNEI. In nucleotides, the CDR3 is TGTGCCAGCAGCCGGGACAGGGGGGCCAAAAACATTCAGTACTTC. Translating it yields CASSRDRGAKNIQYF.

This chain joins TRBV7-2 and TRBJ1-2, with 7 bases fitting TRBD1. Germline V gene sequence: CDR1 SGHTA, CDR2 FQGNSA. CDR3 size: 15 residues. The junction had 7 bases not matched to a gene; V was cut back by 1 base and J by 5 bases. The CDR3 loop reads CASSLGGQLTYGYTF. Here the CDR3 DNA reads TGTGCCAGCAGCTTAGGGGGACAGCTTACATATGGCTACACCTTC.

This clone appeared once. The V gene is TRBV7-3, the J gene TRBJ1-2; 11 nucleotides match TRBD1. V shed 3 bases, J shed 8 bases, and the junction held 8 bases outside the gene matches. The germline V gene encodes CDR1 SGHTA and CDR2 FQGTGA. The CDR3 is made up of 15 amino acids. In DNA, the CDR3 is TGTGCCAGCAGCTTCTCCGGACAGGGGGCGCGGGGCTACACCTTC. Its translation is CASSFSGQGARGYTF.

The chain employs TRBV5-6 and TRBJ2-5; D may be TRBD1 (6 bases). CDR3 length: 15 amino acids. Trimming stripped 0 bases from V and 3 bases from J, with 12 bases between. Germline CDR1 is SGHDT and CDR2 is YYEEEE. Here the CDR3 DNA reads TGTGCCAGCAGCTTGGATAGAGGACAGAAAGAGACCCAGTACTTC. As protein: CASSLDRGQKETQYF. Drawing the rest from reference TRBV5-6 and TRBJ2-5, the complete variable domain is DAGVTQSPTHLIKTRGQQVTLRCSPKSGHDTVSWYQQALGQGPQFIFQYYEEEERQRGNFPDRFSGHQFPNYSSELNVNALLLGDSALYLCASSLDRGQKETQYFGPGTRLLVL.

The rearrangement joins TRBV6-5 to TRBJ2-7; D unclear. The CDR3 consists of 13 residues. With 4 bases removed from V and 4 bases from J, the gap between germline ends came to 11 bases. Germline V gives CDR1 MNHEY, CDR2 SVGAGI. CDR3 protein: CASSSLTGYEQYF. DNA for the CDR3: TGTGCCAGCAGTTCACTAACCGGATACGAGCAGTACTTC.

CDR3 bases: TGTGCCAGCAGTGGGGTCCCCATGAACACTGAAGCTTTCTTT. Its protein is CASSGVPMNTEAFF. The chain links TRBV27 to TRBJ1-1; no firm D call. V was cut by 5 bases and J by 0 bases, with 10 bases left in between. Germline values: CDR1 MNHEY, CDR2 SMNVEV (reference sequence). This CDR3 comprises 14 residues.

CDR3 coding DNA: TGCGCCAGCAGCTTGCAGGCTAGCGGGGCAAGCTCTGGGGCCAACGTCCTGACTTTC. Residues: CASSLQASGASSGANVLTF. This sequence joins TRBV5-1 and TRBJ2-6; 9 bases line up with TRBD2. V shed 1 base, J shed 0 bases, and the junction held 8 bases outside the gene matches. This CDR3 contains 19 residues. CDR1 is SGHRS, CDR2 YFSETQ, per germline.

The CDR3 nucleotides read TGTGCCAGCAGCCCCCGTGGGCAGAACTATGGCTACACCTTC. Translated, it gives CASSPRGQNYGYTF. V usage is TRBV5-4 and J usage is TRBJ1-2; no definite D call. The CDR3 consists of 14 residues. In germline, CDR1 is SGHNT, CDR2 YYREEE (reference sequence). Trimming took 4 bases from V and 2 from J, leaving 12 bases between them. Full variable domain (missing parts from reference TRBV5-4 and TRBJ1-2): ETGVTQSPTHLIKTRGQQVTLRCSSQSGHNTVSWYQQALGQGPQFIFQYYREEENGRGNFPPRFSGLQFPNYSSELNVNALELDDSALYLCASSPRGQNYGYTFGSGTRLTVV.

The chain couples TRBV5-6 to TRBJ1-3; D might be TRBD1 (6 bases). The V and J ends lost 2 bases and 2 bases respectively, with 23 bases between them. Per the germline V gene, CDR1 is SGHDT and CDR2 is YYEEEE. This CDR3 has 19 residues. CDR3: CASSLRPPATGRAGNTIYF. In nucleotides, the CDR3 is TGTGCCAGCAGCTTACGCCCGCCCGCTACAGGGAGAGCTGGAAACACCATATATTTT.

This rearrangement joins TRBV4-3 to TRBJ1-2; TRBD1 is a possible D gene (5 bases). The CDR3 runs to 14 residues. Germline values: CDR1 LGHNA, CDR2 YSLEER. V gave up 1 base and J gave up 3 bases, with 9 bases separating them. The CDR3 sequence is CASSQARDDYGYTF. DNA of the CDR3: TGCGCCAGCAGCCAAGCCAGGGACGACTATGGCTACACCTTC.

The chain carries TRBV15 and TRBJ1-1; possible D gene TRBD1, 5 bases. V was pared by 0 bases and J by 7 bases, with 12 bases between. This CDR3 region has 14 residues. The germline gives CDR1 LNHNV, CDR2 YYDKDF (reference sequence). The CDR3 DNA reads as TGTGCCACCAGCAGAGATGTGGGACCTGGTGAAGCTTTCTTT. It translates to CATSRDVGPGEAFF.

The DNA for the CDR3 is TGTGCCAGCAGCATGGACAGGCTTTATGGCTACACCTTC. Translated: CASSMDRLYGYTF. This chain links TRBV5-4 with TRBJ1-2; the match to TRBD1 covers 7 bases. The CDR3 loop spans 13 amino acids. V lost 4 bases to trimming and J lost 5 bases; unmatched junction nucleotides: 5. Germline V gene lookup returns CDR1 SGHNT and CDR2 YYREEE (reference sequence).

This chain uses TRBV11-3 with TRBJ2-5; TRBD1 aligns across 8 bases. With V trimmed by 5 bases and J by 5 bases, 4 bases remained unmatched. Germline CDR1 SGHNT, CDR2 YENEEA. The CDR3 loop spans 13 amino acids. The CDR3 nucleotides are TGTGCCAGCAGCCGGACAGGGAGGGAGACCCAGTACTTC. Protein: CASSRTGRETQYF.

The chain joins TRBV5-4 to TRBJ2-1; D may be TRBD1 or TRBD2 (6 bases each). This CDR3 spans 13 amino acids. Germline CDR1 SGHNT, CDR2 YYREEE (reference sequence). In nucleotides, the CDR3 is TGTGCTATTGATAGGGGGGCAGCCAATGAGCAGTTCTTC. Its translation is CAIDRGAANEQFF.

The chain combines TRBV2 with TRBJ2-7, with 11 nucleotides matching TRBD2. CDR1 is SNHLY, CDR2 FYNNEI, per germline. The CDR3 totals 14 residues. Trimming at V came to 6 bases and at J to 2 bases, leaving 3 bases not matched to a gene. The CDR3 DNA is TGTGCCAGCAGCCGACTAGCGGGGCCCTACGAGCAGTACTTC. Translation: CASSRLAGPYEQYF.

The chain couples TRBV30 to TRBJ2-3; no clear D gene. The germline gives CDR1 GTSNPN, CDR2 SVGIG (reference sequence). V lost 0 bases and J lost 3, with 10 bases in between. CDR3 length: 14 amino acids. The CDR3 region has the DNA TGTGCCTGGAGTGTATCTTGGGTGACAGATACGCAGTATTTT. It codes for CAWSVSWVTDTQYF.

CDR3 region: CASSQGTALGGYTF. The CDR3 DNA reads TGCGCCAGCAGTCAAGGGACGGCCCTGGGCGGCTACACCTTC. This chain links TRBV23-1 with TRBJ1-2, with a possible D match to TRBD1 (5 bases). TRBV23-1 is noted as an ORF with a role that remains uncertain. V shed 2 bases and J shed 8 bases, with 15 bases lying between them. The CDR3 length is 14 residues.